The sequence of this T cell receptor beta chain was determined in a study of blood T cell repertoires in COVID-19. Clones were read by immunoSEQ multiplex PCR, and TCRdb kept only the in-frame ones, dropping some. The profile shows about 170,000 clones, more than 65% of them singletons. Losses at the gene ends were 4 bases for V and 4 bases for J; bases not matched to a gene: 9. Germline values: CDR1 SGDLS, CDR2 YYNGEE. The CDR3 is 15 amino acids. Sequences were obtained from peripheral blood. This chain connects TRBV9 to TRBJ1-2; TRBD1 aligns across 8 bases. The origin of this receptor is a human donor with acute or convalescent COVID-19. The donor label of this sample is uncertain. The CDR3 sequence: CASSPKTGDPYGYTF. Written as DNA, the CDR3 is TGTGCCAGCAGCCCCAAGACAGGGGACCCCTATGGCTACACCTTC.